Following are 27 T cell receptor beta chains from one sample sequenced in a study of cytomegalovirus exposure and HLA in healthy donors. This PCR relied on a set of 60 Vbeta primers and 13 Jbeta primers. Data came from immunoSEQ multiplex PCR; TCRdb stores just in-frame clones and leaves some out. The data show over 150,000 clones, with under 85% seen just once and around 5% held by the top ten. The sample consisted of PBMCs. These receptors all come from a man in his late teens or twenties in good health and CMV-seronegative.

This rearrangement joins TRBV10-3 to TRBJ1-2, with D tentatively TRBD1 (5 bases). The CDR3 sequence is 13 residues long. CDR1 and CDR2 from the germline V gene are ENHRY and SYGVKD. The V end was cut by 3 bases, the J end by 5 bases, with 10 bases between. The CDR3: CAISDREWYGYTF. For the CDR3, the DNA is TGTGCCATCAGTGACAGGGAATGGTATGGCTACACCTTC.

The V call is TRBV7-3, the J call TRBJ2-3, with 13 bases fitting TRBD2. The germline V gene has CDR1 SGHTA and CDR2 FQGTGA. This CDR3 contains 18 residues. The junction had 6 bases not matched to a gene; V was cut back by 1 base and J by 2 bases. CDR3 nucleotide sequence: TGTGCCAGCAGCTTAAGAGGGGGGACTAGCGGGGACACAGATACGCAGTATTTT. Amino acids: CASSLRGGTSGDTDTQYF. The variable domain in full, completed from reference TRBV7-3 and TRBJ2-3, reads GAGVSQTPSNKVTEKGKYVELRCDPISGHTALYWYRQSLGQGPEFLIYFQGTGAADDSGLPNDRFFAVRPEGSVSTLKIQRTERGDSAVYLCASSLRGGTSGDTDTQYFGPGTRLTVL.

The chain has TRBV5-8 and TRBJ1-5; 8 bases map to TRBD1. Germline CDR1 is SGHTS and CDR2 is YDEGEE. The CDR3 spans 17 residues. V was pared by 6 bases and J by 5 bases, with 16 bases of the junction left unmatched. CDR3 in DNA: TGTGCCAGCACCACGAGGGATATCCAGGGGGCGGATCAGCCCCAGCATTTT. Translated, it gives CASTTRDIQGADQPQHF.

The V call is TRBV27, the J call TRBJ2-7; tentative D call: TRBD1 (6 bases). The germline V gene encodes CDR1 MNHEY and CDR2 SMNVEV (reference sequence). The CDR3 is made up of 14 amino acids. Between the trimmed V and J ends, which lost 2 bases and 0 bases, there was a span of 8 bases. The CDR3 DNA follows: TGTGCCAGCAGTTTACAGGGGTCCTCCTACGAGCAGTACTTC. Residues: CASSLQGSSYEQYF.

The chain couples TRBV19 to TRBJ1-6; D not resolved. With 5 bases removed from V and 7 bases from J, the gap between germline ends came to 9 bases. CDR1 is LNHDA and CDR2 is SQIVND in the germline V gene (reference sequence). The CDR3 spans 13 residues. Here the CDR3 reads CASSEVLNSPLHF. The CDR3, as DNA: TGTGCCAGTAGTGAGGTCTTGAATTCACCCCTCCACTTT.

This clone was seen only once. The chain has TRBV5-6 and TRBJ2-7; D unclear. V lost 4 bases to trimming and J lost 0 bases, with 8 bases between them. The germline V gene has CDR1 SGHDT and CDR2 YYEEEE. The CDR3 is 13 amino acids. In DNA form, the CDR3 reads TGTGCCAGCAGCCTAGTTCGCTCCTACGAGCAGTACTTC. Its protein product is CASSLVRSYEQYF.

The gene calls are TRBV10-3 and TRBJ2-5, with D perhaps matching TRBD1 (5 bases). The closer fit of TRBJ2-7 to the DNA end suggests the J call may be wrong. Germline V gene sequence: CDR1 ENHRY, CDR2 SYGVKD. CDR3 length equals 13 residues. Written as DNA, the CDR3 is TGTGCCATCAGTGCCGGACAATCCTACGAGCAGTACTTC. Its translation: CAISAGQSYEQYF.

The chain couples TRBV6-4 to TRBJ2-2; D is possibly TRBD1 (6 bases). The CDR3 runs 14 residues. Trimming took 5 bases from V and 1 from J, leaving 8 bases between them. Germline CDR1 and CDR2: MRHNA and SNTAGT. CDR3 sequence: CASSPQGNTGELFF. CDR3 DNA: TGTGCCAGCAGTCCACAGGGGAACACCGGGGAGCTGTTTTTT.

This chain joins TRBV5-1 and TRBJ1-1; the D gene is possibly TRBD1 (5 bases). The V end lost 7 bases, the J end lost 1 base, and 11 bases lay between the germline ends. The V gene's germline CDR1 is SGHRS and CDR2 YFSETQ. CDR3 length equals 13 residues. CDR3 nucleotide sequence: TGCGCCAGCTCGGGTCAGGGGAACACTGAAGCTTTCTTT. It is translated as CASSGQGNTEAFF.

This clone was detected a few times. This chain links TRBV21-1 with TRBJ2-1; the table's D call, TRBD2, was not checked against the DNA. TRBV21-1 is reported as a pseudogene. The CDR3 is 17 residues long. The CDR3 DNA sequence: TGTGCCAGCAGCAAAGCGTCTAGCGCGAGCTTTTGGAATGAGCAGTTCTTC. Amino acids: CASSKASSASFWNEQFF.

This clone was recorded only once. The chain combines TRBV6-4 with TRBJ2-1, with 9 nucleotides matching TRBD1. J lost 4 bases, V lost 5 bases, and 6 bases had no gene match. Germline values: CDR1 MRHNA, CDR2 SNTAGT. This CDR3 spans 15 amino acids. For the CDR3, the DNA is TGTGCCAGCAGTTACCGGGACAGGGCGTACAATGAGCAGTTCTTC. Its protein is CASSYRDRAYNEQFF.

This rearrangement joins TRBV4-1 to TRBJ2-2; tentatively, D is TRBD2 (7 bases). The germline CDR1 and CDR2 sequences are MGHRA and YSYEKL. V shed 4 bases and J shed 8 bases, with 17 bases lying between them. The CDR3 is made up of 15 amino acids. CDR3 residues: CASSPPTGGLGELFF. Here the CDR3 DNA reads TGCGCCAGCAGCCCACCAACCGGGGGGCTAGGGGAGCTGTTTTTT.

This chain links TRBV28 with TRBJ2-7; 10 bases map to TRBD2. This CDR3 has 16 amino acids. With V trimmed by 8 bases and J by 2 bases, 12 bases remained unmatched. The germline CDR1 and CDR2 sequences are MDHEN and SYDVKM. Written as DNA, the CDR3 is TGTGCCAGCCGAACCGGGGCTAGCGGGAGAACCTACGAGCAGTACTTC. Translation gives CASRTGASGRTYEQYF.

J is TRBJ1-2 and V is TRBV11-2, with D unresolved. V shed 0 bases and J shed 8 bases, with 13 bases lying between them. Germline loops: CDR1 SGHAT, CDR2 FQNNGV. CDR3 length: 14 residues. The CDR3 sequence: CASSLDVATFGYTF. For the CDR3, the DNA is TGTGCCAGCAGCTTAGATGTTGCCACTTTCGGCTACACCTTC.

This rearrangement joins TRBV2 to TRBJ1-1, with TRBD1 as a possible D gene (6 bases). The CDR3 is made up of 12 amino acids. In germline, CDR1 is SNHLY, CDR2 FYNNEI. V lost 7 bases and J lost 7, with 13 bases in between. In DNA form, the CDR3 reads TGTGCCAGCAAGAGGGGGACCGGTGAAGCTTTCTTT. This encodes CASKRGTGEAFF.

Here the CDR3 DNA reads TGTGCCAGCAGCTCCCAACAGGGGAGCGAGCAGTACTTC. The encoded protein is CASSSQQGSEQYF. This chain connects TRBV7-9 to TRBJ2-7, with 7 bases aligning to TRBD1. This CDR3 is built from 13 residues. The junction had 6 bases not matched to a gene; V was cut back by 4 bases and J by 6 bases. The V gene's germline CDR1 is SEHNR and CDR2 FQNEAQ (reference sequence).

V gene TRBV18 combines with J gene TRBJ1-2, with D perhaps matching TRBD1 (6 bases). The CDR3 loop spans 15 amino acids. Trimming shortened V by 8 bases and J by 0 bases, and 16 bases separated the two germline ends. Germline CDR1 is KGHSH and CDR2 is LQKENI. The DNA for the CDR3 is TGTGCCAGCGCGCCGGTCGGACAGACTAACTATGGCTACACCTTC. Translated: CASAPVGQTNYGYTF.

A few counts support this clone. The chain uses TRBV7-3 and TRBJ2-6, with 8 bases aligning to TRBD2. V lost 2 bases to trimming and J lost 0 bases; unmatched junction nucleotides: 6. Germline assignment: CDR1 SGHTA and CDR2 FQGTGA. CDR3 length equals 18 residues. Here the CDR3 reads CASSLQSGGYSGANVLTF. The CDR3 DNA is TGTGCCAGCAGCTTACAAAGCGGGGGTTACTCTGGGGCCAACGTCCTGACTTTC. The full variable domain, with the rest looked up from reference TRBV7-3 and TRBJ2-6, is GAGVSQTPSNKVTEKGKYVELRCDPISGHTALYWYRQSLGQGPEFLIYFQGTGAADDSGLPNDRFFAVRPEGSVSTLKIQRTERGDSAVYLCASSLQSGGYSGANVLTFGAGSRLTVL.

The genes are TRBV27 and TRBJ1-1, with D unclear. The CDR3 totals 15 residues. CDR1 is MNHEY, CDR2 SMNVEV, per germline (reference sequence). Trimming removed 4 bases at V and 0 bases at J, with 12 bases between. CDR3 sequence reads: CASSYRRLLNTEAFF. The CDR3 bases are TGTGCCAGCAGTTACCGCCGGTTACTGAACACTGAAGCTTTCTTT.

The chain is built from TRBV2 and TRBJ2-5, with 8 bases aligning to TRBD2. The DNA end lines up better with TRBJ2-7; the J call may be wrong. CDR1 SNHLY and CDR2 FYNNEI come from the germline V gene. The CDR3 extends over 11 amino acids. This chain's CDR3 is CASREGYEQYF. CDR3 sequence (DNA): TGTGCCAGCCGGGAGGGGTACGAGCAGTACTTC.

The V gene is TRBV5-1, the J gene TRBJ2-5; D gene ambiguous. Trimming took off 6 bases at V and 3 bases at J, with 9 bases between the two ends. Per germline, CDR1 SGHRS and CDR2 YFSETQ. CDR3 length equals 12 residues. The CDR3 region has the DNA TGCGCCAGCACCATCTCAGAAGAGACCCAGTACTTC. Amino acid sequence: CASTISEETQYF.

This clone appeared once. The chain couples TRBV15 to TRBJ1-2; 7 nucleotides align to TRBD1. Germline V gives CDR1 LNHNV, CDR2 YYDKDF (reference sequence). This CDR3 contains 17 residues. The V gene end was trimmed by 2 bases and the J gene end by 7 bases; junction bases not matched to a gene: 16. This CDR3 is CATSRSQGQSAPIGYTF. CDR3 coding DNA: TGTGCCACCAGCAGATCCCAGGGACAGTCCGCTCCCATTGGCTACACCTTC. The variable domain in full, completed from reference TRBV15 and TRBJ1-2, reads DAMVIQNPRYQVTQFGKPVTLSCSQTLNHNVMYWYQQKSSQAPKLLFHYYDKDFNNEADTPDNFQSRRPNTSFCFLDIRSPGLGDTAMYLCATSRSQGQSAPIGYTFGSGTRLTVV.

The rearrangement links TRBV7-2 to TRBJ2-7, with a possible D match to TRBD2 (6 bases). CDR1 and CDR2 (germline): SGHTA, FQGNSA. V gave up 7 bases and J gave up 0 bases, with 13 bases separating them. This CDR3 comprises 14 residues. CDR3 in DNA: TGTGCCAGCACCGCCAGCGGGCGCTCCTACGAGCAGTACTTC. As protein: CASTASGRSYEQYF.

With regard to this clone: The same CDR3 also results from other DNA sequences found in this sample. This sequence joins TRBV9 and TRBJ2-2; the D gene is possibly TRBD1 (6 bases). Trimming took off 0 bases at V and 5 bases at J, with 8 bases between the two ends. Germline-derived CDR1 and CDR2 are SGDLS and YYNGEE. The CDR3 totals 14 residues. CDR3: CASSVGGGTGELFF. CDR3 DNA: TGTGCCAGCAGCGTAGGAGGGGGTACCGGGGAGCTGTTTTTT.

V usage is TRBV30 and J usage is TRBJ1-1, with TRBD1 as a possible D gene (6 bases). The CDR3 has 15 amino acids. Trimming left V 3 bases short and J 4 bases short, with 18 bases between. In germline, CDR1 is GTSNPN, CDR2 SVGIG (reference sequence). In DNA form, the CDR3 reads TGTGCCTGGAGCCCACACACAGGGAAGAGCACTGAAGCTTTCTTT. Its translation: CAWSPHTGKSTEAFF.

V and J are TRBV12-2 and TRBJ1-5; the table names TRBD1, a call not compared with the DNA. TRBV12-2 is a pseudogene segment. The CDR3 spans 16 residues. The CDR3 region has the DNA TGTGCAAGTCGCTTAGGGGGGCGGCGGATCAATCAGCCCCAGCATTTT. Its translation: CASRLGGRRINQPQHF.

The rearrangement uses TRBV10-3 and TRBJ2-2; TRBD2 might be the D (6 bases). In germline, CDR1 is ENHRY, CDR2 SYGVKD. The V gene lost 10 bases and the J gene lost 1 base, with 10 bases spanning the gap. This CDR3 region has 13 residues. The CDR3 region has the DNA TGTGCCAGCCGACTAGGGAACACCGGGGAGCTGTTTTTT. Its protein product is CASRLGNTGELFF.